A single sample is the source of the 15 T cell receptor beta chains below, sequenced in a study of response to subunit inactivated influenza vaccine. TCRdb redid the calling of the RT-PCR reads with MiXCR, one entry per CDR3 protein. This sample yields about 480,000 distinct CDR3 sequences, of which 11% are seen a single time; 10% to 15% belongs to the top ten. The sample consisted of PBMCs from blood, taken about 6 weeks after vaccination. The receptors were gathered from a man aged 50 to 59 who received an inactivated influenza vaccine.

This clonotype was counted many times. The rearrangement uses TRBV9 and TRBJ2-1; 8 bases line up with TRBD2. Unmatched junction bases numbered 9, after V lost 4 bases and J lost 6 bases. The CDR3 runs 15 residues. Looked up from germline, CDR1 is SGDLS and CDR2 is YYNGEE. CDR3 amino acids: CASSQETGGRNEQFF. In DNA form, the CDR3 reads TGTGCCAGCAGCCAAGAAACGGGGGGGCGCAATGAGCAGTTCTTC.

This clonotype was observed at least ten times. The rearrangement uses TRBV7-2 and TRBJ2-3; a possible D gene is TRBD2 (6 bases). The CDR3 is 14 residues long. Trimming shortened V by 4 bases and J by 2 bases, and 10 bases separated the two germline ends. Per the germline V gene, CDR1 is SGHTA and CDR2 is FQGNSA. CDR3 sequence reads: CASSWRTNTDTQYF. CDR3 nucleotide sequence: TGTGCCAGCAGCTGGAGGACTAACACAGATACGCAGTATTTT.

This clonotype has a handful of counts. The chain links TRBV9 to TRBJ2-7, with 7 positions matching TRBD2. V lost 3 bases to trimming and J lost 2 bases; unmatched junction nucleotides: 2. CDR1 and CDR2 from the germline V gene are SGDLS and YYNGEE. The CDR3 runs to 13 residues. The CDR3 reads CASSGGGTYEQYF. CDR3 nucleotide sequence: TGTGCCAGCAGCGGGGGGGGGACCTACGAGCAGTACTTC.

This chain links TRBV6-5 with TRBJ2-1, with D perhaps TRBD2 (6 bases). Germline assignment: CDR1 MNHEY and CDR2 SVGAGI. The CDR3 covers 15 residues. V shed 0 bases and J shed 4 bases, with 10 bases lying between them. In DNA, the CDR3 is TGTGCCAGCAGTTACTCTGCGGGAAGATACAATGAGCAGTTCTTC. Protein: CASSYSAGRYNEQFF.

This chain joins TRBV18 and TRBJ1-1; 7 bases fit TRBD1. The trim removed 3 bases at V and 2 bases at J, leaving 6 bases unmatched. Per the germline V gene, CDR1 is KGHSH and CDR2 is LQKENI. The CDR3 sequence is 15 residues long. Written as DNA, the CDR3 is TGTGCCAGCTCACCCCGACAGGGTTTTAACACTGAAGCTTTCTTT. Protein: CASSPRQGFNTEAFF. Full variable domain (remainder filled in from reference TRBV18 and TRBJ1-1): NAGVMQNPRHLVRRRGQEARLRCSPMKGHSHVYWYRQLPEEGLKFMVYLQKENIIDESGMPKERFSAEFPKEGPSILRIQQVVRGDSAAYFCASSPRQGFNTEAFFGQGTRLTVV.

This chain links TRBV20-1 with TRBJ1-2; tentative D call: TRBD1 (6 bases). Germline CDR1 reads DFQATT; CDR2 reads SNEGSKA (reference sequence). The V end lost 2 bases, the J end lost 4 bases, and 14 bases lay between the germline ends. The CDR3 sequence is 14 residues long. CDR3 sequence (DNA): TGCAGTGCTAGATCACACAGGGAGATCTATGGCTACACCTTC. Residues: CSARSHREIYGYTF.

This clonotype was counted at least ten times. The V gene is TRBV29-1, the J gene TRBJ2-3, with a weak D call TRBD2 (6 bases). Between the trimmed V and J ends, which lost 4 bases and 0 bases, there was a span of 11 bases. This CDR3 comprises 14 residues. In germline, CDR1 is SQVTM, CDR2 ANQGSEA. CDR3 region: CSVAVAESTDTQYF. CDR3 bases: TGCAGCGTTGCCGTAGCGGAAAGCACAGATACGCAGTATTTT.

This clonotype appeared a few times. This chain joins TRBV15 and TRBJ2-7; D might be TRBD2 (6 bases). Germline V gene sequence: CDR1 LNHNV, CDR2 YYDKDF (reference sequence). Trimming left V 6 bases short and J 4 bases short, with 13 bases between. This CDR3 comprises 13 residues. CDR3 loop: CATRKAGSYEQYF. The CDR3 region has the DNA TGTGCCACCAGGAAAGCCGGGAGTTACGAGCAGTACTTC.

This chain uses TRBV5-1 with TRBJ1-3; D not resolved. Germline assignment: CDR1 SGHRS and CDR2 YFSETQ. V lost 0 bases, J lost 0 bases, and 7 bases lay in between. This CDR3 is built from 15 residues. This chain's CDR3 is CASSLELYSGNTIYF. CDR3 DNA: TGCGCCAGCAGCTTGGAACTCTACTCTGGAAACACCATATATTTT.

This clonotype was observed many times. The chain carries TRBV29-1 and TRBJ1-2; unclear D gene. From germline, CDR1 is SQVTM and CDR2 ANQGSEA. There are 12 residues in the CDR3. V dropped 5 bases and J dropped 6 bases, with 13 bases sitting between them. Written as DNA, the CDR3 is TGCAGCGTTCCTACGGGAGCGGATGGCTACACCTTC. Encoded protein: CSVPTGADGYTF. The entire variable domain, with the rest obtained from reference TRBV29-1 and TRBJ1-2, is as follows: SAVISQKPSRDICQRGTSLTIQCQVDSQVTMMFWYRQQPGQSLTLIATANQGSEATYESGFVIDKFPISRPNLTFSTLTVSNMSPEDSSIYLCSVPTGADGYTFGSGTRLTVV.

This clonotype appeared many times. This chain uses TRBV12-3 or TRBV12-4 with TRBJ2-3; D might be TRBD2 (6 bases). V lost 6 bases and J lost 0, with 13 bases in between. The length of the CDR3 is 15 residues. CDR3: CASSPRGQSTDTQYF. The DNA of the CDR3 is TGTGCCAGCAGCCCGCGGGGCCAAAGCACAGATACGCAGTATTTT.

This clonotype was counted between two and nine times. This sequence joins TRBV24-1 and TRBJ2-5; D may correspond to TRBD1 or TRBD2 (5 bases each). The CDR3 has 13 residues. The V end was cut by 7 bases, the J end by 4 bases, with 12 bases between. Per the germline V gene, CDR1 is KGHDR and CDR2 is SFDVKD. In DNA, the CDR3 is TGTGCCACCAGCCGGGACGGCAGAGAGACCCAGTACTTC. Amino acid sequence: CATSRDGRETQYF.

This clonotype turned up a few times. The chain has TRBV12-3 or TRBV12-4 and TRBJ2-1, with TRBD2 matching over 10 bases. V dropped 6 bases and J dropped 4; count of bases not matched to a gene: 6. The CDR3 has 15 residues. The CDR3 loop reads CASRRLAGLYNEQFF. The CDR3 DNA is TGTGCCAGCAGGCGACTAGCGGGCCTATACAATGAGCAGTTCTTC.

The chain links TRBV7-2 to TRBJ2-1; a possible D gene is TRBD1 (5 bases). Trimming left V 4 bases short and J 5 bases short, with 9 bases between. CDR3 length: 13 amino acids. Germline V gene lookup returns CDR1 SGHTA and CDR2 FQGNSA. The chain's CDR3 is CASSWGRDNEQFF. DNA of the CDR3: TGTGCCAGCAGCTGGGGCAGGGACAATGAGCAGTTCTTC. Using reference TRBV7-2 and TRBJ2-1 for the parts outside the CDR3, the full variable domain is GAGVSQSPSNKVTEKGKDVELRCDPISGHTALYWYRQSLGQGLEFLIYFQGNSAPDKSGLPSDRFSAERTGGSVSTLTIQRTQQEDSAVYLCASSWGRDNEQFFGPGTRLTVL.

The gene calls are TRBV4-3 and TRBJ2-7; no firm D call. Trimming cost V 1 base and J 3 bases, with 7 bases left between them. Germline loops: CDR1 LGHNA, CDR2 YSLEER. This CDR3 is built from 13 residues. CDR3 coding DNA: TGCGCCAGCAGCCAAGCCCTGTACTACGAGCAGTACTTC. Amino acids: CASSQALYYEQYF.